These T cell receptor beta chains were read from a single sample in a study of blood T cell repertoires in COVID-19. The assay was immunoSEQ multiplex PCR, and TCRdb's table has in-frame clones only and misses some. The sample includes approximately 75,000 clones, about 86% seen only once; the top ten take around 6%. The sample taken for sequencing was peripheral blood. All receptors derive from a man older than 75 with COVID-19, enrolled during active disease. Each CDR3 is given with its conserved first and last residue. D genes are given only for firm matches. Where a row states a size, it is once, few, many or the class of an expanded clone; other rows omit it.

len	abundance	j_gene	v_gene	d_gene	CDR3aa	CDR3nt
15	few	TRBJ2-7	TRBV5-1	TRBD1	CASSLEGTGDYEQYF	TGCGCCAGCAGCTTGGAAGGGACAGGGGACTACGAGCAGTACTTC
12	NA	TRBJ2-7	TRBV28	NA	CASTANAYEQYF	TGTGCCAGCACCGCGAACGCCTACGAGCAGTACTTC
15	NA	TRBJ1-2	TRBV7-2	TRBD1	CASSFSGTGIIGYTF	TGTGCCAGCAGCTTTTCCGGGACAGGGATTATTGGCTACACCTTC
15	NA	TRBJ2-7	TRBV16	TRBD1	CASSQSGTETYEQYF	TGTGCCAGCAGCCAATCAGGGACAGAGACATACGAGCAGTACTTC
14	few	TRBJ2-2	TRBV6-6	NA	CASTRAGTTGELFF	TGTGCCAGCACCAGGGCGGGAACCACCGGGGAGCTGTTTTTT
13	NA	TRBJ1-2	TRBV12-3/TRBV12-4	NA	CASSFLGGNGYTF	TGTGCCAGCAGTTTTTTGGGGGGGAATGGCTACACCTTC
13	NA	TRBJ1-6	TRBV5-1	NA	CASSSGDNSPLHF	TGCGCCAGCAGCTCAGGGGATAATTCACCCCTCCACTTT
17	NA	TRBJ1-6	TRBV19	NA	CASSPIPTGTYNSPLHF	TGTGCCAGTAGTCCCATCCCGACAGGCACCTATAATTCACCCCTCCACTTT
15	NA	TRBJ2-3	TRBV11-2	NA	CASSLLVPGTDTQYF	TGTGCCAGCAGCTTACTAGTTCCTGGCACAGATACGCAGTATTTT
12	NA	TRBJ1-1	TRBV5-1	NA	CASAGQNTEAFF	TGCGCCAGCGCCGGACAGAACACTGAAGCTTTCTTT
13	NA	TRBJ1-1	TRBV10-3	NA	CAISDRENTEAFF	TGTGCCATCAGTGACAGGGAGAACACTGAAGCTTTCTTT
15	NA	TRBJ2-7	TRBV10-3	NA	CAISESIGPIYEQYF	TGTGCCATCAGTGAGTCGATTGGGCCAATCTACGAGCAGTACTTC
15	NA	TRBJ2-3	TRBV4-1	NA	CASSQSSGNTDTQYF	TGCGCCAGCAGCCAAAGCTCCGGGAACACAGATACGCAGTATTTT
15	NA	TRBJ2-2	TRBV7-2	NA	CASSPAGPGPGELFF	TGTGCCAGCAGCCCCGCGGGACCGGGGCCCGGGGAGCTGTTTTTT
18	NA	TRBJ2-1	TRBV2	TRBD2	CASRKLAGGRSDYNEQFF	TGTGCCAGCAGGAAATTAGCGGGGGGGCGATCGGACTACAATGAGCAGTTCTTC
17	NA	TRBJ2-3	TRBV9	TRBD2	CASSVEGSGAISDTQYF	TGTGCCAGCAGCGTAGAGGGGAGCGGGGCAATATCAGATACGCAGTATTTT
15	NA	TRBJ1-1	TRBV19	NA	CASSNTGGGSTEAFF	TGTGCCAGTAGTAACACCGGGGGAGGGAGCACTGAAGCTTTCTTT
14	NA	TRBJ1-1	TRBV9	TRBD1	CASGEQGTNTEAFF	TGTGCCAGCGGCGAACAGGGGACGAACACTGAAGCTTTCTTT
13	NA	TRBJ1-1	TRBV29-1	NA	CSVVQGLNTEAFF	TGCAGCGTTGTACAGGGCCTGAACACTGAAGCTTTCTTT
16	NA	TRBJ2-3	TRBV11-3	TRBD1	CASSLVGQVSTDTQYF	TGTGCCAGCAGCTTAGTTGGACAGGTTAGCACAGATACGCAGTATTTT
14	once	TRBJ2-3	TRBV6-1	TRBD2	CASSENGGSDTQYF	TGTGCCAGCAGTGAAAACGGGGGGTCAGATACGCAGTATTTT
15	NA	TRBJ2-7	TRBV18	TRBD1	CASSPSSGQGREQYF	TGTGCCAGCTCACCTAGCTCCGGACAGGGTCGCGAGCAGTACTTC
13	NA	TRBJ2-2	TRBV5-8	TRBD2	CAAGGSNTGELFF	TGTGCCGCGGGGGGTTCGAACACCGGGGAGCTGTTTTTT
14	NA	TRBJ1-5	TRBV10-3	TRBD1	CAISEQGAGQPQHF	TGTGCCATCAGTGAACAGGGGGCAGGCCAGCCCCAGCATTTT
15	NA	TRBJ1-2	TRBV25-1	TRBD1	CASSGDRGFYYGYTF	TGTGCCAGCAGTGGGGACAGGGGTTTTTACTATGGCTACACCTTC
12	NA	TRBJ2-5	TRBV2	NA	CASSDRGETQYF	TGTGCCAGCAGTGACAGGGGTGAGACCCAGTACTTC
14	NA	TRBJ2-5	TRBV4-1	TRBD1	CASSQEQGAETQYF	TGCGCCAGCAGCCAGGAACAGGGGGCGGAGACCCAGTACTTC
16	NA	TRBJ2-5	TRBV5-1	TRBD2	CASSLGLAGGWEPQYF	TGCGCCAGCAGCCTCGGACTAGCGGGGGGCTGGGAGCCCCAGTACTTC
15	NA	TRBJ1-5	TRBV6-6	NA	CASSYSVGEGQPQHF	TGTGCCAGCAGTTACTCCGTCGGGGAGGGTCAGCCCCAGCATTTT
18	NA	TRBJ2-2	TRBV18	NA	CASSPRQIGNTNTGELFF	TGTGCCAGCTCACCAAGACAGATCGGAAATACGAACACCGGGGAGCTGTTTTTT
13	NA	TRBJ1-1	TRBV5-5	NA	CASSRGRDTEAFF	TGTGCCAGCAGCCGAGGGAGGGACACTGAAGCTTTCTTT
13	NA	TRBJ1-1	TRBV29-1	NA	CSVAGRGNTEAFF	TGCAGCGTTGCTGGGAGGGGAAACACTGAAGCTTTCTTT
15	NA	TRBJ2-2	TRBV28	TRBD1	CASRDRDRDTGELFF	TGTGCCAGCAGGGACCGGGACAGGGACACCGGGGAGCTGTTTTTT
13	NA	TRBJ1-6	TRBV7-8	NA	CASSLGGNSPLHF	TGTGCCAGCAGCTTAGGAGGGAATTCACCCCTCCACTTT
14	NA	TRBJ1-1	TRBV27	NA	CASSYWGRPTEAFF	TGTGCCAGCAGTTACTGGGGGCGCCCCACTGAAGCTTTCTTT
14	few	TRBJ1-2	TRBV29-1	NA	CSVEDRGTNYGYTF	TGCAGCGTTGAAGATCGAGGGACTAACTATGGCTACACCTTC
14	once	TRBJ2-7	TRBV18	TRBD1	CASSPSGTGGEQYF	TGTGCCAGCTCACCATCTGGGACAGGGGGCGAGCAGTACTTC
16	NA	TRBJ2-2	TRBV14	TRBD2	CASSPLAGGPDGELFF	TGTGCCAGCAGCCCTTTAGCGGGGGGCCCCGACGGGGAGCTGTTTTTT
16	NA	TRBJ1-2	TRBV21-1	NA	CASSKEGTGGLGGYTF	TGTGCCAGCAGCAAAGAAGGGACAGGGGGCCTTGGGGGCTACACCTTC
17	NA	TRBJ1-4	TRBV2	TRBD1	CASSVGQGARRNEKLFF	TGTGCCAGCAGTGTAGGCCAGGGGGCGCGTAGGAATGAAAAACTGTTTTTT
15	once	TRBJ1-5	TRBV2	NA	CASSLRVDHDQPQHF	TGTGCCAGCAGTCTCAGGGTTGATCATGATCAGCCCCAGCATTTT
14	NA	TRBJ1-1	TRBV5-1	TRBD1	CASSGRGPGTEAFF	TGCGCCAGCAGTGGCAGGGGGCCGGGGACTGAAGCTTTCTTT
16	NA	TRBJ2-2	TRBV5-1	TRBD2	CASSGSSGVNTGELFF	TGCGCCAGCAGCGGATCTAGCGGGGTGAACACCGGGGAGCTGTTTTTT
11	NA	TRBJ1-2	TRBV5-8	NA	CASRRPRGYTF	TGTGCCAGCAGACGCCCGAGAGGCTACACCTTC
14	NA	TRBJ2-5	TRBV5-1	NA	CASSFSGDQETQYF	TGCGCCAGCAGCTTTTCAGGGGACCAAGAGACCCAGTACTTC